Shown below are 8 T cell receptor beta chains from a single sample sequenced in a study of T cells in Graves' hyperthyroidism and ophthalmopathy. TCR beta CDR3 regions were amplified from RNA. TCR CDR3 underwent first-round RT-PCR with the HTBI primer set. TCRdb re-derived calls from the multiplex PCR reads in MiXCR, one entry per CDR3 protein. Of fewer than 450,000 distinct CDR3 sequences listed, approximately 18% are singletons. Sequenced sample: blood. These receptors were obtained from a man in his late teens or twenties with Graves' ophthalmopathy.

The CDR3 sequence: CARGENEQFF. CDR3 in DNA: TGTGCCAGAGGAGAAAATGAGCAGTTCTTC. The rearrangement links TRBV6-1 to TRBJ2-1, with unresolved D. The CDR3 covers 10 residues. V was shortened by 9 bases and J by 7 bases, with 7 bases between the two germline ends. Germline V lookup: CDR1 MNHNS, CDR2 SASEGT.

The genes are TRBV5-4 and TRBJ2-1; a weak D match, TRBD1 (6 bases). The CDR3 has 14 amino acids. Trimming stripped 4 bases from V and 7 bases from J, with 15 bases between. Germline assignment: CDR1 SGHNT and CDR2 YYREEE (reference sequence). CDR3 DNA: TGTGCCAGCAGCCAGGGGACGGATGGGAATGAGCAGTTCTTC. This sequence encodes CASSQGTDGNEQFF.

This clonotype was observed a single time. The rearrangement joins TRBV11-2 to TRBJ2-7; D is perhaps TRBD2 (6 bases). CDR1 and CDR2 (germline): SGHAT, FQNNGV. The CDR3 totals 13 residues. The V end lost 7 bases, the J end lost 1 base, and 11 bases lay between the germline ends. CDR3 sequence (DNA): TGTGCCAGCACCCCGGGGAGGTCCTACGAGCAGTACTTC. Translating gives CASTPGRSYEQYF.

The chain combines TRBV7-3 with TRBJ2-1; TRBD2 matches at 9 bases. CDR1 is SGHTA and CDR2 is FQGTGA in the germline V gene. Trimming at V came to 2 bases and at J to 9 bases, leaving 8 bases not matched to a gene. The CDR3 consists of 15 residues. The CDR3 loop is CASSLQSGGRGEQFF. The CDR3 DNA reads TGTGCCAGCAGCTTACAAAGCGGGGGGCGGGGTGAGCAGTTCTTC.

This clonotype was detected many times. This chain connects TRBV12-3 or TRBV12-4 to TRBJ2-1; D not resolved. Trimming stripped 5 bases from V and 5 bases from J, with 13 bases between. CDR3 length: 14 residues. The CDR3 sequence is CASSPYPWDNEQFF. CDR3 coding DNA: TGTGCCAGCAGTCCATATCCTTGGGACAATGAGCAGTTCTTC.

This clonotype was recorded at least ten times. The J gene is TRBJ2-1, the V gene TRBV5-1; D gene unclear. Germline lookup yields CDR1 SGHRS and CDR2 YFSETQ. The CDR3 consists of 15 residues. The ends were cut back, 5 bases at V and 0 bases at J, with 12 bases in the middle. CDR3 in amino acids: CASSQVASSYNEQFF. The CDR3, as DNA: TGCGCCAGCAGTCAAGTTGCGAGCTCCTACAATGAGCAGTTCTTC.

The chain employs TRBV7-3 and TRBJ2-1; 16 positions agree with TRBD2. This CDR3 contains 18 residues. The V and J ends lost 8 bases and 4 bases, in that order; junction bases with no gene match: 11. Looked up from germline, CDR1 is SGHTA and CDR2 is FQGTGA. The CDR3: CASRETGTSGGAYNEQFF. Written as DNA, the CDR3 is TGTGCCAGCCGCGAAACCGGGACTAGCGGGGGGGCATACAATGAGCAGTTCTTC. The full variable domain, in which reference TRBV7-3 and TRBJ2-1 provide the parts outside the CDR3, is GAGVSQTPSNKVTEKGKYVELRCDPISGHTALYWYRQSLGQGPEFLIYFQGTGAADDSGLPNDRFFAVRPEGSVSTLKIQRTERGDSAVYLCASRETGTSGGAYNEQFFGPGTRLTVL.

This clonotype has at least ten counts. The J gene is TRBJ1-1, the V gene TRBV12-3 or TRBV12-4; D ambiguous. The length of the CDR3 is 11 residues. Trimming shortened V by 6 bases and J by 9 bases, and 11 bases separated the two germline ends. The chain's CDR3 is CASSTGPKAFF. The CDR3 bases are TGTGCCAGCAGCACCGGGCCGAAAGCTTTCTTT.